Given below is one TCR beta chain in context. Its antigen is still unknown. The input lacks base qualities; no much larger clone sits a single base away. Data came from an Illumina NovaSeq 6000. TCRalpha and TCRbeta cDNA libraries were constructed by 5'RACE with constant-segment primers, with sample barcodes and unique molecular identifiers being introduced. RNA was extracted from every sample with Trizol reagent. Libraries were amplified in two PCR steps, with a second sample barcode and Illumina TruSeq adapters added in the second step. Libraries were sequenced on an Illumina NovaSeq with 2 x 150 bp paired-end reads. The paper's data handling went like this. The reads were demultiplexed and collapsed into UMI-guided consensus sequences using migec v1.2.7. Using mixcr v2.1.11, UMI consensuses were aligned to TRA and TRB V and J templates and then assembled into clonotypes. A clonotype was counted as expanded or contracted only when both edgeR and NoisET called the clonotype significant, with the noise models trained on biological replicates. For edgeR calls, the cutoffs were a false discovery rate-adjusted p below 0.01 and a log2 fold-change threshold of 1. PCA with hierarchical clustering of max-normalized trajectories of the 1000 most abundant clonotypes was used as exploratory dynamics analysis. Separately sequenced CD4+ and CD8+ repertoires were used to assign the CD4 or CD8 phenotype of responding clones. TCRdb trimmed public reads at Q25 via fastp, called clones via MiXCR and kept in-frame beta chains. Each entry merges the rows of one CDR3 protein and shows their most common DNA and genes. The V and J calls were not made by the authors but by TCRdb's processing. The sample table records around 400,000 distinct CDR3 sequences; 24% of these occur just once. The ten largest clones capture around 9% of the sample.

Ficoll-Paque density gradient centrifugation was used to isolate PBMCs. The data derive from a study of T-cell memory formation after mild COVID-19 (dated by TCRdb to the early 2020s). Study-wide context: TCR sequence clusters from the two donors were largely donor specific. In a couple of donors, T-cell clones that expanded and contracted after mild COVID-19 were followed by sequencing TCRalpha and TCRbeta repertoires longitudinally. Two young, previously healthy adult volunteers made up the cohort, one male and one female.

Summary of the overall study and its limitations: Clones that contracted from day 15 to 85 showed balanced CD4/CD8 phenotypes, whereas a second wave of clones that expanded from day 15 to 37 leaned towards CD4+. The detection of some responding clones in pre-infection memory suggests that pre-existing cross-reactive memory T cells joined the SARS-CoV-2 response. The study covered only two mild cases, and larger cohorts including severe cases with pre-infection samples were considered necessary. The second-wave clones that peaked on day 37 were not confirmed to be SARS-CoV-2 specific. Contracting CD4+ clones were located mainly in the CM and EM memory subsets, whereas CD8+ clones were found to be enriched in EMRA.

V is clipped by 5 bases and J by 8 bases, and the sequence between their germline boundaries is 19 bases long. Measured from the cysteine to the phenylalanine, the CDR3 is 15 residues long. Only the CDR3 part of the read is kept: 45 bases, read in frame from the first base. CDR1 and CDR2, per the germline V gene, are SGHVS and FNYEAQ. The V and J segments used are TRBV7-6 and TRBJ2-1; the best D guess is TRBD1, with 6 bases matching. This sequence was found in an adult woman who had mild COVID-19 (a few samples of this study predate the infection). The sample titles of this study are shuffled in the database, so cell type and time point are left out; the donor was told from shared clones. Material: PBMCs or a T cell subset sorted from them (not recorded which). The CDR3 here reads CASSTQESRGDEQFF. The bases are TGTGCCAGCAGCACTCAAGAAAGCAGGGGCGATGAGCAGTTCTTC.